This TCR beta chain was captured by sequencing in a study of cytomegalovirus exposure and HLA in healthy donors. It was with 60 Vbeta and 13 Jbeta primers that the PCR ran. The data were produced by immunoSEQ multiplex PCR, yet TCRdb's version contains in-frame clones alone and is incomplete. The sample lists tens of thousands of clones; around 85% were seen once. Study conclusions and caveats: In an earlier analysis, in about 530 donors, most V segments appeared productive either ~87% or ~30% of the time. Immune exposure data for these donors was limited to CMV serostatus.

About this clone itself: Its matching antigen is unknown.

Germline trimming cut 3 bases from V and 1 base from J; bases unmatched to any gene: 7. Germline V gene data show CDR1 as SGHRS and CDR2 as YFSETQ. This CDR3 contains 17 residues. The gene calls are TRBV5-1 and TRBJ2-3, with 11 bases matching TRBD2. The specimen was PBMCs. The receptor was isolated from a middle-aged man in good health and CMV-seronegative. The CDR3 reads CASSWTVAGGGTDTQYF. CDR3 in DNA: TGCGCCAGCAGCTGGACAGTAGCGGGAGGGGGCACAGATACGCAGTATTTT. Drawing the rest from reference TRBV5-1 and TRBJ2-3, the complete variable domain is KAGVTQTPRYLIKTRGQQVTLSCSPISGHRSVSWYQQTPGQGLQFLFEYFSETQRNKGNFPGRFSGRQFSNSRSEMNVSTLELGDSALYLCASSWTVAGGGTDTQYFGPGTRLTVL.